One T cell receptor beta chain is described in this entry. Its antigen specificity is not known. No base qualities exist here, and no much larger clone lies one base off it. The data were taken from a study of cytomegalovirus exposure and HLA in healthy donors (dated by TCRdb to the late 2010s). In terms of the full investigation: According to an earlier analysis of around 600 of the donors, 150 million to 200 million T cells yielded 117 million unique TCR beta sequences and around 280 Gb of sequence data. About 300 gigabases of sequencing data and approximately 80 million unique TCR sequences were included in an early release covering under 650 HLA-typed donors. The genetic ancestry cluster associated with self-reported Caucasian donors included over 65% of the roughly 410 genotyped donors. The study aimed to test whether signatures of past pathogen exposure could be identified by cataloging public T cell receptors. The study profiled the T cell repertoires of hundreds of subjects by immunosequencing and related them to cytomegalovirus serostatus. In addition to the first cohort of several hundred subjects, a separate validation cohort of over 90 different subjects was used. To predict cytomegalovirus infection status, the study combined high-throughput TCR immunosequencing, statistical association of individual TCRs with disease status, and machine learning. To study patterns of TCR occurrence, a later analysis re-analyzed previously published TCR beta repertoires from 500 to 850 donors and added high-resolution HLA genotyping. Rather than drawing on any new phenotypic data, the later analysis identified candidate immune exposures from TCR beta sequences and the way those sequences occurred across donors. An earlier analysis of some 500 of the donors applied high-throughput TCR beta sequencing to assess whether each TCR beta V gene segment acted as functional or pseudogenic. Donor age, sex, ethnicity and CMV serostatus were compiled alongside the repertoire data. A later genetic analysis used genome-wide SNP genotypes for about 60% of the roughly 700 donors, treating that subset as a discovery cohort. All discovery cohort repertoires had been generated using a single sequencing platform. HLA typing covered class I and class II loci at four-digit resolution. Typing coverage differed by locus: A, B, C, DRB1 and DQB1 were typed in about 629-630 donors, DQA1 in approximately 520, DPA1 in 600 to 610, and DPB1 in 472. Roughly 5 DR-DQ haplotypes were treated as single units for association and clustering because of strong linkage in the cohort. Among approximately 370 genotyped donors of the cohort, an average of roughly 230,000 unique TCR beta nucleotide sequences was sequenced per donor, of which about 18% were non-productive. Overall study outcomes, separate from this receptor: Immune exposure information for the cohort was limited to CMV serostatus. The classifier was reported to diagnose cytomegalovirus status with high specificity and sensitivity in both the original cohort and the validation cohort. In a later analysis, most CMV-associated TCR beta chains were found to appear HLA-restricted, with HLA associations seemingly driven largely by CMV exposure. When HLA alleles, especially DR and DQ, strongly co-occurred, TCR associations were difficult to assign to individual alleles. The study gave a list of 150 to 200 TCR beta chains associated with cytomegalovirus. Compared with equally common non-associated chains, HLA-associated TCR beta chains in a later analysis were more clonally expanded and had lower generation probabilities. Linkage disequilibrium might explain the correlated functional status among segregating V segments, but an unknown experimental factor could not be excluded. In vitro tests confirmed that a few of the cytomegalovirus-associated TCR beta chains recognize cytomegalovirus antigens. A later analysis reported that several top co-occurrence clusters appeared linked to parvovirus B19, influenza, CMV and Epstein-Barr virus. An earlier analysis of 587 of the donors showed that most TCR beta V segments appeared in productive rearrangements either about 90% or about 30% of the time, which broadly matched IMGT annotations. While some public TCRs were present in many individuals, most TCR sequences turned up only very rarely across donors. A later analysis associated about 18,000 TCR beta sequences with specific HLA alleles at a false discovery rate of 0.05. V-gene and J-gene trimming of TCR beta chains was associated with a missense DCLRE1C variant in a later genetic analysis, and the association was replicated in an independent cohort. A further reported finding was that TCR beta sequences accurately predicted the HLA-A and HLA-B alleles for most subjects in the first cohort. The cohort was sequenced for TCR beta chains only, and without alpha or paired-chain data the features that could be detected were limited. Compared with the roughly 700-donor mean, donors in an Asian-associated ancestry cluster had fewer N-insertions in productive TCRs, according to a later genetic analysis. The sequencing pipeline was judged likely to have produced a cluster of highly shared sequence variants as a technical artifact. HLA typing was unavailable for some donors at each locus, so association tests used only the typed subset. It was suggested by the authors that the approach could potentially be generalized to other disease states and immunological phenotypes. Some IMGT-functional V segments, including TRBV6-2 and TRBV6-3, could not be told apart with the 87-base-pair reads, so those segments were excluded. Fewer than 20 rarely observed V segments, including chromosome 9 orphons, were excluded from the earlier analysis of approximately 500 of the donors because counts were too low. A later analysis found that TCR association rates varied across HLA loci, with DRB1 alleles showing the most associated TCRs and HLA-C alleles the fewest. The presence/absence analyses assumed that sequencing depth was roughly uniform across donors, and that assumption may not be true.

Libraries were made using the immunoSEQ multiplex PCR assay. A mixture of 60 forward primers for TCR Vbeta segments and 13 reverse primers for TCR Jbeta segments was used in the multiplex PCR. Amplification of the CDR3 region of rearranged TCR beta genes was performed with a multiplex PCR assay on genomic DNA. On the Illumina HiSeq System, the amplified TCR beta libraries were sequenced as 87-base-pair reads. The authors' analysis ran thus. In a later analysis, some 80 million unique TCR beta chains were counted across the 650 to 700 repertoires, and roughly 10 million of these chains were shared by at least two donors. Raw reads were error-corrected and collapsed into unique sequences with a nearest-neighbor algorithm that merged closely related sequences to remove PCR and sequencing errors. To assign V, D and J gene segments, CDR3 sequences were aligned to IMGT reference sequences. For a sequence to be retained, a match of at least six nucleotides to both a V gene segment and a J gene segment was required. Rearrangements were classified as productive when the CDR3 lacked stop codons and remained in frame with V and J, and all other rearrangements were classified as non-productive. CDR3 was defined by IMGT convention, running from the second conserved V-encoded cysteine to the conserved J-encoded phenylalanine. The earlier analysis of about 610 of the donors excluded sequences that lacked an unambiguous match to a single V gene segment. In an earlier analysis of approximately 590 of the donors, a V segment was called functional when productive rearrangements were above 56.7%, and segregating when the standard deviation between donors exceeded 5%. To diagnose cytomegalovirus status from the catalog of TCR beta chain sequences, a statistical classification framework was built. In a later analysis, TCR nucleotide sequences were compared against IMGT/GENE-DB human TR gene sequences so that V and J genes could be assigned. Using the TCRdist pipeline, a later analysis assigned CDR3 sequences along with most-parsimonious VDJ recombination scenarios. A later analysis defined each TCR beta chain by its CDR3 amino acid sequence plus V-gene family, and excluded reads lacking a unique V-gene family. To address suspected cross-contamination and a sequencing artifact, a later analysis removed 450 to 700 highly shared, low-generation-probability nucleotide sequences. In a later analysis, a clonal expansion index was calculated for each public chain from normalized within-repertoire ranks of inferred template counts. In a later analysis, generation probabilities were computed using a VDJ recombination model fitted to out-of-frame rearrangements, and the results were checked against IGoR. In a later analysis, TCR-TCR, TCR-HLA and TCR-CMV co-occurrence was scored with hypergeometric tests, and a repertoire-size bias correction was applied to TCR pairs. To estimate false discovery rates, a later analysis permuted the HLA or CMV assignments 20 times. In a later analysis, co-occurring TCRs were grouped with DBSCAN, and TCRdist sequence similarity was added when clustering was performed within HLA-allele-positive subsets. Repertoires with fewer than 30,000 or more than 120,000 public chains were left out of co-occurrence clustering, as were roughly five repertoires with anomalous nucleotide sharing. As stored in TCRdb, this immuneACCESS dataset retains in-frame rearrangements with V and J assigned. A fraction of the clones does not appear; measured against another copy, unresolved V genes explain less than half of the discrepancy, and the remainder lacks a known reason. V and J calls plus clone size are reproduced from that table; the DNA served to infer D and trimming. This sample is represented by about 210,000 clones; about 75% of them were singletons. 1.5% to 2% of the sample comes from the top ten.

Via the germline V gene, CDR1 is SGHRS and CDR2 YFSETQ. After removal of 4 bases from V and 2 bases from J, the junction retains 6 bases not matched to a gene. The CDR3 goes from the cysteine to the phenylalanine over 15 residues. Only the CDR3 part of the read is kept: 45 bases, read in frame from the first base. In total, around 600 healthy bone marrow donors made up the cohort. All cohort members were sampled while nominally healthy, although unrecorded immune exposures were likely present. The donor tested CMV seronegative, placing the donor among the approximately 400 seronegative members of the cohort. Each donor provided a peripheral blood sample, and peripheral blood mononuclear cells were used for TCR beta sequencing. The Qiagen DNeasy Blood Extraction Kit was used to extract genomic DNA from the blood cell samples.

The source of this sequence is a male donor in good health and CMV-seronegative. This receptor chain uses TRBV5-1 and TRBJ1-1; 9 nucleotides in the junction match TRBD1. The sequencing sample was made of PBMCs. The nucleotide sequence reads as follows: TGCGCCAGCAGCCTACGGGGACAGGGAAACACTGAAGCTTTCTTT. Its protein reads: CASSLRGQGNTEAFF.